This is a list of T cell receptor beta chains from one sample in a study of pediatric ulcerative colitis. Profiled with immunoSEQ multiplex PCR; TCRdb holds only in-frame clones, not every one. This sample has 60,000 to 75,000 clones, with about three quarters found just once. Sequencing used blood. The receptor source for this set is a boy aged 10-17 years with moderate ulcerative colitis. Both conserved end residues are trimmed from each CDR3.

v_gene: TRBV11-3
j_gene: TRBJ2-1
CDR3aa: ASSLAPSLAGGLHSEQF

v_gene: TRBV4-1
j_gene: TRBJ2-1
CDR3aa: ASSQVTTASRGNEQF

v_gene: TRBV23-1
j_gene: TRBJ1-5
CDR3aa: ASSQSSGGTGSNQPQH

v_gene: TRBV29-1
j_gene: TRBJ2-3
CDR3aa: SVDLSSPDTQY

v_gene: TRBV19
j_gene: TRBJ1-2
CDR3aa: ASIRDRENGYT

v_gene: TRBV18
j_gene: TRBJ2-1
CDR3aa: ASSKQGLTNEQF

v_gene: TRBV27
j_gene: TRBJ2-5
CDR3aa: ASRRTGRAETQY

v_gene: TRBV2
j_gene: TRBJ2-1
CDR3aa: ASSEIRGRYNEQF

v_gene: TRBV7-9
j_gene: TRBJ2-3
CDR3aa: ASSLLAGTFQTADTQY

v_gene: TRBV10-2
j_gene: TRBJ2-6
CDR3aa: ASTVGVAGANVLT

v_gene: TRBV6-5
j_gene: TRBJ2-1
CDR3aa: ASTQGPYNEQF

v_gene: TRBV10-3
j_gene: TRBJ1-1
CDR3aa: AISEVGYPRNTEAF

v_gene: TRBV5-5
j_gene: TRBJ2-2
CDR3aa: ASSFSGGAVIGELF

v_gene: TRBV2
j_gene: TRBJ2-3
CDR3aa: ASSELRTGGSTDTQY

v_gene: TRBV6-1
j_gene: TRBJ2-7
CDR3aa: ASTSGHQGFYEQY

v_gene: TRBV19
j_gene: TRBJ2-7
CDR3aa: ATLSPGTYEQY

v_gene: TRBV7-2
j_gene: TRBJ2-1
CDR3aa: ASSYMTGGGEQF

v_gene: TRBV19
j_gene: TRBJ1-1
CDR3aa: ASNSGQGTEAF

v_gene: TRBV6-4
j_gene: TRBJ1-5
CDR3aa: ASSEGLSQPQH

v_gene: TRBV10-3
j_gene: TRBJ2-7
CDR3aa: AIRGQGPAYEQY

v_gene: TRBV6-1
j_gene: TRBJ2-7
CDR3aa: ASSERTGGLGEQY

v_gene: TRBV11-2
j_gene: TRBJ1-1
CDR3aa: ASTDQTEAF

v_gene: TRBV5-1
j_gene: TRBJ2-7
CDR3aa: ASSLEGLAFYEQY

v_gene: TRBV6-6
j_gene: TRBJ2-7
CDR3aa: ASSYSHTSYEQY

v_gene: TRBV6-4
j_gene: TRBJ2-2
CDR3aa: ASRGTGRTGELF

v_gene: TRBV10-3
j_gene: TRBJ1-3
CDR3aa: AISGPTGDSGNTIY

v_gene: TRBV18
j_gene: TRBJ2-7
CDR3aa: ASSPPNQLYYEQY

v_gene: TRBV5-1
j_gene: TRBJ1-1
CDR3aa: ASSLERTNTEAF

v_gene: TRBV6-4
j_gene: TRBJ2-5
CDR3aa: ASTRLAGETQY

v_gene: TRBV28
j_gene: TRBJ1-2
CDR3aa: ASSLGRFYGYT

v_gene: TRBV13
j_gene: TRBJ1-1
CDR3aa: ASSLVLRANTEAF

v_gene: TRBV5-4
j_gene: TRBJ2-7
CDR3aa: ASSSPLFSYEQY

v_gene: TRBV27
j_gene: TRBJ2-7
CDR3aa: ASLPGQREQY

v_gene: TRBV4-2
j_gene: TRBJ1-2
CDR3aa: ASSPDREYPSNYGYT

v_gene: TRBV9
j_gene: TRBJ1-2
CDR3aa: ASSQHMGYT